This is a list of T cell receptor beta chains from one sample in a study of technical replicates of blood from a few donors. The method was immunoSEQ multiplex PCR; TCRdb's version includes in-frame clones alone and lacks a portion of them. The sample lists about 94,000 clones, around 95% occurring once. The sequencing input was T cells isolated from PBMCs. These receptors all stem from a human donor in good health. Both conserved end residues are part of each CDR3. The order of the fields is J gene, clone size, V gene, D gene, CDR3 protein, CDR3 DNA. D genes are given only for firm matches. Size values are once, few and many counts, or a class for expanded clones, and some rows have none.

j_gene: TRBJ2-7; abundance: .; v_gene: TRBV6-1; d_gene: TRBD1; CDR3aa: CASSEREGQGSGEQYF; CDR3nt: TGTGCCAGCAGTGAAAGGGAGGGACAGGGGTCTGGCGAGCAGTACTTC
j_gene: TRBJ2-1; abundance: .; v_gene: TRBV7-9; d_gene: TRBD1; CDR3aa: CASSPKGTGNVNEQFF; CDR3nt: TGTGCCAGCAGCCCAAAAGGGACAGGGAATGTTAATGAGCAGTTCTTC
j_gene: TRBJ2-1; abundance: .; v_gene: TRBV4-1; d_gene: TRBD2; CDR3aa: CASSHSSGRGYNEQFF; CDR3nt: TGCGCCAGCAGCCACTCTAGCGGGAGGGGCTACAATGAGCAGTTCTTC
j_gene: TRBJ1-4; abundance: .; v_gene: TRBV5-1; d_gene: .; CDR3aa: CASSLGGENEKLFF; CDR3nt: TGCGCCAGCAGCTTGGGGGGGGAAAATGAAAAACTGTTTTTT
j_gene: TRBJ1-5; abundance: once; v_gene: TRBV30; d_gene: .; CDR3aa: CAWSAQGLSRRVAQPQHF; CDR3nt: TGTGCCTGGAGTGCTCAGGGTCTGTCCCGACGAGTTGCTCAGCCCCAGCATTTT
j_gene: TRBJ2-5; abundance: .; v_gene: TRBV29-1; d_gene: TRBD2; CDR3aa: CSVGGEAGGPAQYF; CDR3nt: TGCAGCGTTGGGGGAGAGGCGGGGGGACCGGCCCAGTACTTC
j_gene: TRBJ2-3; abundance: .; v_gene: TRBV27; d_gene: TRBD2; CDR3aa: CASRIWGGLGQGTDTQYF; CDR3nt: TGTGCCAGCAGGATCTGGGGGGGATTAGGCCAGGGCACAGATACGCAGTATTTT
j_gene: TRBJ2-1; abundance: .; v_gene: TRBV6-5; d_gene: TRBD2; CDR3aa: CATRGGSRNEQFF; CDR3nt: TGTGCCACAAGGGGCGGGAGTCGTAATGAGCAGTTCTTC
j_gene: TRBJ2-2; abundance: .; v_gene: TRBV5-6; d_gene: TRBD2; CDR3aa: CASSLEVAGGHYTGELFF; CDR3nt: TGTGCCAGCAGCTTGGAGGTAGCGGGGGGGCATTACACCGGGGAGCTGTTTTTT
j_gene: TRBJ2-3; abundance: .; v_gene: TRBV29-1; d_gene: .; CDR3aa: CSVVAGSSTDTQYF; CDR3nt: TGCAGCGTTGTTGCAGGATCTAGCACAGATACGCAGTATTTT
j_gene: TRBJ2-1; abundance: .; v_gene: TRBV7-8; d_gene: TRBD1; CDR3aa: CASSLVGTGYHEQFF; CDR3nt: TGTGCCAGCAGCTTAGTGGGGACAGGTTACCATGAGCAGTTCTTC
j_gene: TRBJ2-2; abundance: .; v_gene: TRBV9; d_gene: .; CDR3aa: CASSKTRGRWSSNTGELFF; CDR3nt: TGTGCCAGCAGCAAGACCAGGGGACGTTGGTCTTCGAACACCGGGGAGCTGTTTTTT
j_gene: TRBJ2-1; abundance: .; v_gene: TRBV5-1; d_gene: TRBD2; CDR3aa: CASSSIRREKKSNEQFF; CDR3nt: TGCGCCAGCAGCTCCATTAGGCGGGAGAAGAAGAGCAATGAGCAGTTCTTC
j_gene: TRBJ2-1; abundance: .; v_gene: TRBV28; d_gene: TRBD1; CDR3aa: CASSIGQGGNEQFF; CDR3nt: TGTGCCAGCAGTATAGGACAGGGCGGCAATGAGCAGTTCTTC
j_gene: TRBJ2-1; abundance: .; v_gene: TRBV6-1; d_gene: TRBD2; CDR3aa: CASSEIGLATYNEQFF; CDR3nt: TGTGCCAGCAGTGAGATAGGACTAGCGACCTACAATGAGCAGTTCTTC
j_gene: TRBJ2-5; abundance: .; v_gene: TRBV11-2; d_gene: TRBD2; CDR3aa: CASSLSGTQETQYF; CDR3nt: TGTGCCAGCAGCCTTAGCGGGACCCAAGAGACCCAGTACTTC
j_gene: TRBJ2-7; abundance: .; v_gene: TRBV29-1; d_gene: TRBD1; CDR3aa: CSVASRDRGGEQYF; CDR3nt: TGCAGCGTTGCAAGCCGGGACAGGGGAGGCGAGCAGTACTTC
j_gene: TRBJ2-1; abundance: few; v_gene: TRBV7-9; d_gene: TRBD2; CDR3aa: CAIQWREGYNEQFF; CDR3nt: TGTGCCATCCAGTGGCGGGAGGGATACAATGAGCAGTTCTTC
j_gene: TRBJ1-2; abundance: .; v_gene: TRBV5-4; d_gene: .; CDR3aa: CASSFDWETAADGYTF; CDR3nt: TGTGCCAGCAGCTTCGACTGGGAGACGGCTGCGGATGGCTACACCTTC
j_gene: TRBJ1-2; abundance: .; v_gene: TRBV2; d_gene: TRBD1; CDR3aa: CASSRERTGGGYTF; CDR3nt: TGTGCCAGCAGTAGGGAAAGGACAGGGGGAGGCTACACCTTC
j_gene: TRBJ1-6; abundance: .; v_gene: TRBV7-2; d_gene: TRBD1; CDR3aa: CASSLGGTAYNSPLHF; CDR3nt: TGTGCCAGCAGCTTAGGGGGGACAGCTTATAATTCACCCCTCCACTTT
j_gene: TRBJ2-4; abundance: .; v_gene: TRBV23-1; d_gene: .; CDR3aa: CASRPGRQTIQYF; CDR3nt: TGCGCCAGCAGACCCGGACGACAGACAATTCAGTACTTC
j_gene: TRBJ2-2; abundance: .; v_gene: TRBV5-6; d_gene: .; CDR3aa: CASSSPREARVTGELFF; CDR3nt: TGTGCCAGCAGCTCGCCCAGAGAGGCGCGTGTCACCGGGGAGCTGTTTTTT
j_gene: TRBJ1-3; abundance: .; v_gene: TRBV4-1; d_gene: .; CDR3aa: CASSREILLRVSSGNTIYF; CDR3nt: TGCGCCAGCAGCCGAGAGATACTTTTGCGAGTAAGCTCTGGAAACACCATATATTTT
j_gene: TRBJ1-4; abundance: .; v_gene: TRBV5-4; d_gene: .; CDR3aa: CASSLDSRNEKLFF; CDR3nt: TGTGCCAGCAGCCTGGACAGCCGAAATGAAAAACTGTTTTTT
j_gene: TRBJ1-5; abundance: .; v_gene: TRBV30; d_gene: .; CDR3aa: CAWSHGQGRQPQHF; CDR3nt: TGTGCCTGGAGCCACGGGCAGGGGCGTCAGCCCCAGCATTTT
j_gene: TRBJ1-4; abundance: .; v_gene: TRBV6-5; d_gene: TRBD1; CDR3aa: CATSGGNEKLFF; CDR3nt: TGTGCCACTTCAGGGGGCAATGAAAAACTGTTTTTT
j_gene: TRBJ1-2; abundance: .; v_gene: TRBV5-1; d_gene: .; CDR3aa: CASSLGRVVSYGYTF; CDR3nt: TGCGCCAGCAGCTTGGGCAGGGTAGTCAGCTATGGCTACACCTTC
j_gene: TRBJ2-7; abundance: .; v_gene: TRBV11-1; d_gene: TRBD2; CDR3aa: CASSSSETSGYEQYF; CDR3nt: TGTGCCAGCAGCTCCTCCGAGACTAGCGGATACGAGCAGTACTTC
j_gene: TRBJ2-4; abundance: .; v_gene: TRBV2; d_gene: TRBD1; CDR3aa: CASSEKGAGKNIQYF; CDR3nt: TGTGCCAGCAGTGAAAAGGGGGCTGGCAAAAACATTCAGTACTTC
j_gene: TRBJ2-1; abundance: .; v_gene: TRBV11-2; d_gene: .; CDR3aa: CASSQEVWQFF; CDR3nt: TGTGCCAGCAGCCAAGAGGTTTGGCAGTTCTTC
j_gene: TRBJ1-4; abundance: .; v_gene: TRBV7-9; d_gene: TRBD1; CDR3aa: CASSDTGATNEKLFF; CDR3nt: TGTGCCAGCAGCGACACAGGGGCAACTAATGAAAAACTGTTTTTT
j_gene: TRBJ2-5; abundance: once; v_gene: TRBV7-8; d_gene: .; CDR3aa: CASRVRGREDQYF; CDR3nt: TGTGCCAGCAGAGTTAGGGGGAGGGAGGACCAGTACTTC
j_gene: TRBJ2-3; abundance: .; v_gene: TRBV28; d_gene: .; CDR3aa: CASSSGLGGFSTDTQYF; CDR3nt: TGTGCCAGCAGTTCTGGACTGGGCGGATTTAGCACAGATACGCAGTATTTT
j_gene: TRBJ2-6; abundance: once; v_gene: TRBV5-4; d_gene: .; CDR3aa: CASSGAHSGANVLTF; CDR3nt: TGTGCCAGCAGCGGGGCGCACTCTGGGGCCAACGTCCTGACTTTC
j_gene: TRBJ2-7; abundance: .; v_gene: TRBV5-6; d_gene: .; CDR3aa: CASSLRSRQGSSYEQYF; CDR3nt: TGTGCCAGCAGCTTGCGCTCCCGGCAGGGGTCATCCTACGAGCAGTACTTC
j_gene: TRBJ2-7; abundance: once; v_gene: TRBV14; d_gene: TRBD1; CDR3aa: CASSQKGTGFYEQYF; CDR3nt: TGTGCCAGCAGCCAAAAGGGGACAGGGTTCTACGAGCAGTACTTC
j_gene: TRBJ2-7; abundance: .; v_gene: TRBV5-1; d_gene: .; CDR3aa: CASSLADTFYYEQYF; CDR3nt: TGCGCCAGCAGCTTGGCTGACACCTTTTACTACGAGCAGTACTTC
j_gene: TRBJ1-3; abundance: .; v_gene: TRBV5-1; d_gene: .; CDR3aa: CASRPDTGNTIYF; CDR3nt: TGCGCCAGCAGACCTGATACAGGAAACACCATATATTTT
j_gene: TRBJ1-1; abundance: .; v_gene: TRBV7-9; d_gene: .; CDR3aa: CASSLQGSTEAFF; CDR3nt: TGTGCCAGCAGCTTGCAGGGATCCACTGAAGCTTTCTTT
j_gene: TRBJ2-5; abundance: .; v_gene: TRBV19; d_gene: .; CDR3aa: CASRKGEGGARETQYF; CDR3nt: TGTGCCAGTAGGAAGGGAGAAGGGGGGGCCAGAGAGACCCAGTACTTC
j_gene: TRBJ2-1; abundance: .; v_gene: TRBV6-4; d_gene: TRBD2; CDR3aa: CASSSIAGALYNEQFF; CDR3nt: TGTGCCAGCAGTTCTATAGCGGGGGCACTTTACAATGAGCAGTTCTTC
j_gene: TRBJ2-1; abundance: .; v_gene: TRBV5-1; d_gene: TRBD2; CDR3aa: CASSDGGGYNEQFF; CDR3nt: TGCGCCAGCAGCGACGGCGGGGGCTACAATGAGCAGTTCTTC
j_gene: TRBJ2-5; abundance: .; v_gene: TRBV4-2; d_gene: .; CDR3aa: CASSQVPKADKRLQETQYF; CDR3nt: TGTGCCAGCAGCCAAGTTCCCAAGGCGGACAAACGCCTCCAAGAGACCCAGTACTTC
j_gene: TRBJ2-4; abundance: .; v_gene: TRBV4-2; d_gene: .; CDR3aa: CASSQGEEGIQYF; CDR3nt: TGTGCCAGCAGCCAGGGGGAGGAAGGCATTCAGTACTTC
j_gene: TRBJ1-1; abundance: .; v_gene: TRBV2; d_gene: .; CDR3aa: CASSERSRSTEAFF; CDR3nt: TGTGCCAGCAGTGAAAGGTCGAGGAGCACTGAAGCTTTCTTT
j_gene: TRBJ1-1; abundance: .; v_gene: TRBV7-2; d_gene: TRBD1; CDR3aa: CASSFWDREAFF; CDR3nt: TGTGCCAGCAGCTTTTGGGACAGGGAAGCTTTCTTT